This TCR beta chain was captured in a study of graft-versus-host responses after intestinal transplantation. Some clones are missing from TCRdb's copy, which holds only in-frame ones; the method was immunoSEQ multiplex PCR. The sample holds 80,000 to 90,000 clones, over 85% seen once. As for this clone: Its specificity is unknown.

The receptor was isolated from a human donor who received an intestinal transplant. The input for sequencing was unstimulated CD4+ T cells sorted from spleen or lymph node cells, taken before intestinal transplant.

The CDR3 region has the DNA TGTGCCAGCAGCTTACGGGATAATAATTCACCCCTCCACTTT. This encodes CASSLRDNNSPLHF. This chain connects TRBV7-9 to TRBJ1-6; no firm D call. V shed 2 bases and J shed 5 bases, with 7 bases lying between them. CDR1 and CDR2 (germline): SEHNR, FQNEAQ (reference sequence). The CDR3 runs 14 residues.